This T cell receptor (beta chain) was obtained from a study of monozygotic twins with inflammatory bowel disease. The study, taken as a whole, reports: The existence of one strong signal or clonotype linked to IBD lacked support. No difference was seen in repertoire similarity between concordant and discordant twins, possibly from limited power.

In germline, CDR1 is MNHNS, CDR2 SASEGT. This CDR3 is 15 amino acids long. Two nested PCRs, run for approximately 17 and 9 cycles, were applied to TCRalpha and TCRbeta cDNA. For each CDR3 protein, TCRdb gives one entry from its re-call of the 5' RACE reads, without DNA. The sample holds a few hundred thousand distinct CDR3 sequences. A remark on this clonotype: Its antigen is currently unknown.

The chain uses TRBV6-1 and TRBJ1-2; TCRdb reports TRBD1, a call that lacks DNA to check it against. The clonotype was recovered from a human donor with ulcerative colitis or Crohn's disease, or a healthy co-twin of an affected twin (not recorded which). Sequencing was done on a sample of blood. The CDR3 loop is CASSEVGQINFGYTF.